The TCR beta chain under discussion was sequenced for a study of OX40 agonist ivuxolimab in advanced cancers. Background on the whole study: The costimulatory receptor OX40 (CD134) was targeted by ivuxolimab, a fully human IgG2 agonistic monoclonal antibody. Intravenous ivuxolimab was administered to patients every 2 weeks at six dose levels: 0.01, 0.1, 0.3, 1.5, 3 and 10 mg/kg. The monotherapy dose-escalation portion (N ≈ 52 patients) of the phase I ivuxolimab trial is reported in the paper. Peripheral TCRbeta sequencing aimed to test whether ivuxolimab altered TCR sequence diversity and caused clonal T-cell expansion. Among the roughly 50 dose-escalation patients, roughly 20 had hepatocellular carcinoma, roughly 15 melanoma, 9 renal cell carcinoma and 9 head and neck cancer. Three dose-escalation patients achieved partial responses, one with hepatocellular carcinoma and two with cutaneous melanoma. Patients were allowed to have had prior anti-PD-1, anti-PD-L1 or anti-CTLA-4 therapy, and approximately 39% of the dose-escalation patients had been treated with checkpoint inhibitors. In the dose-escalation cohort, around four fifths of patients were male, and the mean age was roughly 60 years, with a range of about 23 to 85.

A remark on this clone: Its antigen has not been determined. Qualities for individual bases were not recorded, and no much larger clone is one base off.

The trial excluded patients who had a history of autoimmune disease or were on systemic immunosuppression. Peripheral blood for TCR sequencing was drawn from every dose cohort at baseline, at cycle 4 day 1 and at cycle 7 day 1. The samples were taken from a phase I, first-in-human, multicenter, open-label dose-escalation trial of ivuxolimab. Adults with locally advanced or metastatic melanoma, renal cell carcinoma, hepatocellular carcinoma or head and neck squamous cell carcinoma were enrolled in the trial. Before TCR sequencing, CD4+ and CD8+ T cells were separately sorted from peripheral blood. The investigation overall reported the following: At doses of 0.1 to 3.0 mg/kg, clonal expansion of both CD4+ and CD8+ blood T cells was observed from baseline to week 6. Antigen specificity was not determined for the clonally expanded peripheral T cells. After ivuxolimab, expanded clones were on average more numerous among CD8+ T cells than among CD4+ T cells. Low levels of normalized T-cell clonal expansion were also seen in some nonresponding patients. In partial responders in the 0.1-3.0 mg/kg groups, normalized peripheral clonal expansion was found to be among the lowest, especially among CD8+ T cells.

CDR1 MNHEY and CDR2 SVGAGI were looked up in the germline V gene. V is cut back by 8 bases and J by 5 bases, with 2 bases in the junction unmatched. From cysteine to phenylalanine, the CDR3 is 12 amino acids long. Solely the CDR3 DNA is kept, with 36 bases framed from the first base. To sequence the TCRbeta CDR3 region, genomic DNA was isolated from the sorted cells. The immunoSEQ Assay was used to sequence the TCRbeta CDR3 regions. The source is immuneACCESS, and TCRdb retained only in-frame sequences with V and J called. Part of the clones is not carried over; for the studies checked, unresolved V genes explain less than half of this, and the remainder is unexplained. The sample data list 77,000 or so clones, and roughly 86% of these were observed just once. The biggest ten clones account for under 0.85% of the sample.

This clonotype originated in an adult with an advanced solid tumor such as melanoma, head and neck, liver or kidney cancer. The chain couples TRBV6-5 to TRBJ2-2; a stretch of 7 junction bases matches TRBD1. Material: CD4+ or CD8+ T cells sorted from blood, obtained in a trial of the OX40 agonist ivuxolimab. The bases read TGTGCCAGCGCCAGGGGGACCGGGGAGCTGTTTTTT. Its protein is CASARGTGELFF.